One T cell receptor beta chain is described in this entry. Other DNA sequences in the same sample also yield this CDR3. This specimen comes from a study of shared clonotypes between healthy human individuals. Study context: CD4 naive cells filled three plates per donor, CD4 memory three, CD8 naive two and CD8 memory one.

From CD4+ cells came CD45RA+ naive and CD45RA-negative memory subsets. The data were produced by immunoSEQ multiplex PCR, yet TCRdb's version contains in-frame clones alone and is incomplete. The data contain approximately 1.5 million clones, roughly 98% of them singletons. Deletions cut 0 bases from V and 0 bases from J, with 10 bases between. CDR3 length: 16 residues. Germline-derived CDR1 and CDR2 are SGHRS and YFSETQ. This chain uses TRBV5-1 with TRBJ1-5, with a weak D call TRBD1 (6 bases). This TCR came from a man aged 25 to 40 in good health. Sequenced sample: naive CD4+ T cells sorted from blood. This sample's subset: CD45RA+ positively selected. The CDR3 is CASSLDGGGSNQPQHF. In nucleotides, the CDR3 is TGCGCCAGCAGCTTGGACGGGGGCGGTAGCAATCAGCCCCAGCATTTT.